A selection of T cell receptor beta chains follows, all from one sample in a study of cytotoxic CD8 clonotypes in ibrutinib-treated CLL. Only in-frame clones appear in the TCRdb table, and some are missing; sequencing was by immunoSEQ multiplex PCR. The sample lists more than 7,500 clones, roughly three quarters seen once, with 3% to 4.5% in the top ten. The specimen comprised PBMCs, sampled before ibrutinib treatment. Receptor source: a human donor with chronic lymphocytic leukemia. The CDR3 runs from the conserved cysteine through the conserved F or W.

>TRBJ2-2|TRBV4-2
CASSQDSFTNTGELFF
>TRBJ2-3|TRBV19
CASRDRGRSDTQYF
>TRBJ1-4|TRBV5-1
CASSLVVGSTNEKLFF
>TRBJ2-5|TRBV5-4
CASSSNLDRGGQYF
>TRBJ2-5|TRBV9
CASSFGFRLAGGPQETQYF
>TRBJ2-5|TRBV5-4
CASSLSPSGMETQYF
>TRBJ1-4|TRBV9
CASGDLDRGREKLFF
>TRBJ1-1|TRBV2
CASSYTPGEGTNTEAFF
>TRBJ1-5|TRBV5-8
CASSLGDRDNQPQHF
>TRBJ2-5|TRBV5-6
CASSRLVKETQYF
>TRBJ2-3|TRBV10-3
CAISGKRELTDTQYF
>TRBJ2-1|TRBV5-1
CASSAGKQGSGGYEQFF
>TRBJ2-1|TRBV7-9
CASSFLREDNEQFF
>TRBJ2-7|TRBV11-1
CASSSRDRGLYEQYF
>TRBJ2-2|TRBV14
CASSQFMATGELFF
>TRBJ1-2|TRBV20-1
CSAVGVGDYTF
>TRBJ2-1|TRBV9
CASSSQETPREDEQFF
>TRBJ2-2|TRBV5-4
CASTPGQTGELFF
>TRBJ2-7|TRBV7-9
CASSLSSGRLQYEQYF
>TRBJ1-2|TRBV5-4
CASSLARGARGYGYTF
>TRBJ2-7|TRBV11-2
CASSLSGTSGSYEQYF
>TRBJ2-7|TRBV11-2
CASSLSGVPSYEQYF
>TRBJ2-1|TRBV11-2
CASSLGWRGSSYNEQFF
>TRBJ2-7|TRBV11-2
CASSHYRGQNEQYF
>TRBJ2-3|TRBV5-8
CASSLAWANTDTQYF
>TRBJ1-3|TRBV19
CASSRDAKGETGNTIYF
>TRBJ1-1|TRBV2
CASSGGGTGMNTEAFF
>TRBJ1-2|TRBV30
CAWSTTPGTRYGYTF
>TRBJ2-5|TRBV7-2
CASSKWGRASQETQYF
>TRBJ2-2|TRBV10-3
CAIKGTSGRGTGELFF
>TRBJ1-2|TRBV28
CASSPYAQGNYGYTF
>TRBJ2-7|TRBV28
CASSLTTGGGGYEQYF